Listed here is a single TCR beta chain. The antigen remains unidentified. Combining a sample-barcoded 5' primer with a J-beta primer mix, a second PCR ran for roughly 6 to 11 cycles. MiXCR, run by TCRdb on the 5' RACE reads, gives a single entry per CDR3 protein. In the table there are about 730,000 distinct CDR3 sequences, approximately 43% of which are singletons. The sample belongs to a study of blood T cells in healthy people across ages. Regarding the study as a whole: Unsorted PBMC input precluded a conclusive naive versus antigen-experienced comparison.

The CDR3 is made up of 11 amino acids. Trimming shortened V by 7 bases and J by 0 bases, and 7 bases separated the two germline ends. Germline V lookup: CDR1 DFQATT, CDR2 SNEGSKA (reference sequence). This chain links TRBV20-1 with TRBJ2-7; D gene uncertain. The sequence was obtained from a woman in her sixties in good health. The sequencing input was blood. The CDR3 spells CSGVASYEQYF. The DNA of the CDR3 is TGCAGTGGGGTTGCCTCCTACGAGCAGTACTTC.